This T cell receptor (beta chain) emerged from a study of shared clonotypes between healthy human individuals. Whole-study results and caveats: Shared across several donors were approximately 5% of the naive CD4 clonotypes.

The repertoire was sequenced with immunoSEQ multiplex PCR; TCRdb's copy has only in-frame clones and lacks some. Of roughly 2.6 million clones in the sample, approximately 94% were seen once. Details on this clone: Its antigen is still unknown.

The germline V gene has CDR1 LNHDA and CDR2 SQIVND (reference sequence). Trimming shortened V by 5 bases and J by 4 bases, and 15 bases separated the two germline ends. The CDR3 totals 14 residues. The genes are TRBV19 and TRBJ2-7; tentatively, D is TRBD2 (6 bases). Sequenced: naive CD4+ T cells sorted from blood. Subset described: CD45RA+ positively selected. This receptor was identified in a man aged 18 to 29 in good health. Here the CDR3 reads CASSPGGDLYEQYF. The CDR3 region has the DNA TGTGCCAGTAGTCCCGGGGGAGACTTGTACGAGCAGTACTTC. Complete variable domain (other parts from reference TRBV19 and TRBJ2-7): DGGITQSPKYLFRKEGQNVTLSCEQNLNHDAMYWYRQDPGQGLRLIYYSQIVNDFQKGDIAEGYSVSREKKESFPLTVTSAQKNPTAFYLCASSPGGDLYEQYFGPGTRLTVT.